This T cell receptor (beta chain) was retrieved from a study of identical twins. This clonotype showed up just a few times. TCRdb independently ran MiXCR on the 5' RACE reads; one entry per CDR3 protein. The sample has 250,000 to 350,000 distinct CDR3 sequences, 7.5% to 9.5% seen once; the top ten hold roughly 6.8%. J lost 5 bases, V lost 3 bases, and 8 bases had no gene match. Germline-derived CDR1 and CDR2 are MNHEY and SMNVEV (reference sequence). The CDR3 has 15 amino acids. This sample was also put to use in a study of yellow fever vaccine responses in identical twins.

The specimen was CD8+ T cells sorted from blood. The clonotype originates from a woman aged 18-35 years in good health. This rearrangement joins TRBV27 to TRBJ1-1; TRBD1 matches 8 bases. The CDR3 bases are TGTGCCAGCAGTTTGTTGCAGGGGGCGCGAACTGAAGCTTTCTTT. Its translation is CASSLLQGARTEAFF.